Listed below are T cell receptor beta chains from one sample, sequenced in a study of metastatic and nonmetastatic thyroid tumors. TCRdb re-processed the PCR reads through MiXCR. The data contain under 55,000 clones, under 20% of them singletons. The sequenced material came from blood. The receptor set was obtained from a female donor with papillary thyroid cancer or a benign thyroid nodule (not recorded which). Some clones in this sample may be carry-over from other donors' samples. CDR3s leave out the opening cysteine and the closing phenylalanine or tryptophan. Each record gives: V gene, CDR3 protein.

V: TRBV2; CDR3: ASSADALELF
V: TRBV6-1; CDR3: ASSDPGQESYEQY
V: TRBV10-3; CDR3: AISEGTRFYEQF
V: TRBV5-1; CDR3: ASSLSVSSGGATQY
V: TRBV6-1; CDR3: ASRQDFYGYT
V: TRBV5-5; CDR3: ASSLGLGSYNEQF
V: TRBV6-2/TRBV6-3; CDR3: ASRIGGTGELF
V: TRBV30; CDR3: AWSQTGSEQY
V: TRBV28; CDR3: ASISPWTSGLSYEQY
V: TRBV6-6; CDR3: ASTYSQGYNNEQF
V: TRBV15; CDR3: ATSRGGTGELF
V: TRBV5-1; CDR3: ASSLGPTDTQY
V: TRBV2; CDR3: ASNQIANTGYLF
V: TRBV7-8; CDR3: ASSPLNRGNSPLH
V: TRBV2; CDR3: ASSEAEAREDEF
V: TRBV2; CDR3: ASSDSGTGGREQY
V: TRBV6-5; CDR3: ASSYSRGTGELL
V: TRBV5-1; CDR3: ASSLAGGGTEAF
V: TRBV20-1; CDR3: SARGLAGSYNEQF
V: TRBV20-1; CDR3: SARRGAVGDGYT
V: TRBV28; CDR3: ASSLLGSGTITDTHY
V: TRBV7-9; CDR3: ASSLVGQGQNEKLF
V: TRBV6-1; CDR3: ASSDWDSGQRRLF
V: TRBV7-9; CDR3: TSSGTGGSGNTIY
V: TRBV7-9; CDR3: ASSLEQYNSPLH
V: TRBV6-1; CDR3: ASSPMDESHWGAF
V: TRBV10-1; CDR3: ASSESTGYGYT
V: TRBV18; CDR3: ASSPRVDSYNEQF
V: TRBV27; CDR3: ASRDYRYEQY
V: TRBV11-2; CDR3: ASSLTGTSGSVTGELF
V: TRBV19; CDR3: ASSIIFTSGYTDTQY
V: TRBV7-9; CDR3: ASSWDRAGANVLT
V: TRBV7-9; CDR3: ASSPRVGGAQETQY
V: TRBV15; CDR3: ATSRGDGLSTDTQY
V: TRBV20-1; CDR3: SARGPLSSYEQY
V: TRBV4-1; CDR3: ASSPGDGRYAKNIQY
V: TRBV19; CDR3: ASRPKGTPT
V: TRBV3-1; CDR3: ASSQEAGAIQTQY
V: TRBV3-1; CDR3: ASSQDPWTGWTISNEQF
V: TRBV30; CDR3: AWLPGQGTPGANVLT
V: TRBV12-3/TRBV12-4; CDR3: ASSPKSGYEQY
V: TRBV28; CDR3: ASSLGRGWGELF
V: TRBV7-9; CDR3: ASSLAPRVSTEAF
V: TRBV4-1; CDR3: ASSYRQGFDYT
V: TRBV6-1; CDR3: ANSREGADRYYEQY
V: TRBV19; CDR3: ASSNVGSSYNEQF
V: TRBV27; CDR3: ASSPGTVYEQY
V: TRBV19; CDR3: ASTPGRDSYEQY
V: TRBV19; CDR3: ASSITGTGCGTYTQY